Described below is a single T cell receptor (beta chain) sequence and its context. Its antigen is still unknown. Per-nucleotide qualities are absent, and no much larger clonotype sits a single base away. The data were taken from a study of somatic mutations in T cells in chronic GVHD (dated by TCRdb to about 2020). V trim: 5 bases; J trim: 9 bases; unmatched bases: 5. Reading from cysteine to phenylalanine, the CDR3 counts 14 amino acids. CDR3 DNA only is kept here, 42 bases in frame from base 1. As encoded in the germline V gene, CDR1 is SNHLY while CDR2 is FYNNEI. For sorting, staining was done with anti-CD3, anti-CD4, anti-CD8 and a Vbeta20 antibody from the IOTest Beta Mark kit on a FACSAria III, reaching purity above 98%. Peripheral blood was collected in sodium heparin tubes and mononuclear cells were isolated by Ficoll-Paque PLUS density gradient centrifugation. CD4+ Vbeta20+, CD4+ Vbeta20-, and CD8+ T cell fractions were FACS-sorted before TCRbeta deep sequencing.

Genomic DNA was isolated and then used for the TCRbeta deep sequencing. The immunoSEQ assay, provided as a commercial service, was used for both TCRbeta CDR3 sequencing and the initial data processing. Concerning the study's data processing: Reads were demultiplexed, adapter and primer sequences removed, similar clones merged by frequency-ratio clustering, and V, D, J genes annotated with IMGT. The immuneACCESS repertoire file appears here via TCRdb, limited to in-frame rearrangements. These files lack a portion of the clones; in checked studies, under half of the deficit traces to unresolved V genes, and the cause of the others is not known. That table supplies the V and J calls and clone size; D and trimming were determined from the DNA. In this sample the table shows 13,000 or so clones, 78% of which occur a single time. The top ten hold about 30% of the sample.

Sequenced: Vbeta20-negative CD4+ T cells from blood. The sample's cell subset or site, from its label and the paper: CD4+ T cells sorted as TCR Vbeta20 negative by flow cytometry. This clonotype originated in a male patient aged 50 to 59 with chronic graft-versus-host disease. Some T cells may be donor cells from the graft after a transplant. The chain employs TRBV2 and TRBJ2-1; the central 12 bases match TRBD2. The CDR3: CASSRTSGDSEQFF. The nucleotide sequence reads TGTGCCAGCAGTCGGACTAGCGGGGACAGTGAGCAGTTCTTC.